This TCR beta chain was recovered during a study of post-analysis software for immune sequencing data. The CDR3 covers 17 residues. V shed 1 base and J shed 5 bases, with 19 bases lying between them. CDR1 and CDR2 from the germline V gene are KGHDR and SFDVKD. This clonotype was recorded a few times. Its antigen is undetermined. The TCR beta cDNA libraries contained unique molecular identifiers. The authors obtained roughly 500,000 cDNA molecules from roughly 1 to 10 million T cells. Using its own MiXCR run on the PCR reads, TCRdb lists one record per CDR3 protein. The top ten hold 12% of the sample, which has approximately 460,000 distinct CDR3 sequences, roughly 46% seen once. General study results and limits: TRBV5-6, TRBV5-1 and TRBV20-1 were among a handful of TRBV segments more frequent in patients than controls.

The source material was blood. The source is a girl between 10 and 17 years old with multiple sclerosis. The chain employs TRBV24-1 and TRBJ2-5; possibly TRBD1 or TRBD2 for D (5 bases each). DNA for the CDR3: TGTGCCACCAGTGATTTTGGGATGACGGCAGGGAGTGAGACCCAGTACTTC. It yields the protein CATSDFGMTAGSETQYF.